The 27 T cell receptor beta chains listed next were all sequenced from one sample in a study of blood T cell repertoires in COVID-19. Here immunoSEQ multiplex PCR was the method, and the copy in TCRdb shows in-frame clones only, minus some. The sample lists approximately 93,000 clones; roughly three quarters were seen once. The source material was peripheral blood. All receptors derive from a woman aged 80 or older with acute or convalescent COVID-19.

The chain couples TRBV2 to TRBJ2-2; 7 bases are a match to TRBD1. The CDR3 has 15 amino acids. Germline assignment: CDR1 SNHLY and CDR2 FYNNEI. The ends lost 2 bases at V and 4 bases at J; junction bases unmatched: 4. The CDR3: CASSERGTATGELFF. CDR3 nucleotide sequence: TGTGCCAGCAGTGAAAGGGGGACAGCCACCGGGGAGCTGTTTTTT.

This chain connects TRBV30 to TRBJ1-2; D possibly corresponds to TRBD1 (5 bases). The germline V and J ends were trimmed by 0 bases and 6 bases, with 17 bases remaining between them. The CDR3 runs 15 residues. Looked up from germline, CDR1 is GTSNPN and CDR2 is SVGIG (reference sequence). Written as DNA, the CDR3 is TGTGCCTGGAGTGTACGTTCTCTTCCAGGGAATGGCTACACCTTC. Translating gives CAWSVRSLPGNGYTF.

CDR3 bases: TGCGCCAGCAGCTTGGGACAGGGACAAGAAAAACTGTTTTTT. Protein product: CASSLGQGQEKLFF. The gene calls are TRBV5-1 and TRBJ1-4; TRBD1 agrees at 7 bases. This CDR3 region has 14 residues. V was clipped by 0 bases and J by 8 bases; unmatched bases: 4. The germline gives CDR1 SGHRS, CDR2 YFSETQ.

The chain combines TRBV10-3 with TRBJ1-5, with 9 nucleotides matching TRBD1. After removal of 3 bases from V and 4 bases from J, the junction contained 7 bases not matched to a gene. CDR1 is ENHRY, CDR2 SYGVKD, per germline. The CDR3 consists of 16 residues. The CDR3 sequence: CAISDSDRGRNQPQHF. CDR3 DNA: TGTGCCATCAGTGACTCGGACAGGGGACGTAATCAGCCCCAGCATTTT.

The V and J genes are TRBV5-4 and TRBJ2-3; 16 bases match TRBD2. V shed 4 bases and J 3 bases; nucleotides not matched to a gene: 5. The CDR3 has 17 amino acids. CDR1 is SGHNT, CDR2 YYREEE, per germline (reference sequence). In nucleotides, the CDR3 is TGTGCCAGCAGCGAGGGACTAGCGGGAGGGGGTACAGATACGCAGTATTTT. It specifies CASSEGLAGGGTDTQYF.

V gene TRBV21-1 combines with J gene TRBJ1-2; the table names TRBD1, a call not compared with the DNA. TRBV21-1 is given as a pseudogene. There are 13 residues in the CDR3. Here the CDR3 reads CASNHDRLYGYTF. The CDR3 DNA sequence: TGTGCCAGCAACCACGACAGGCTCTATGGCTACACCTTC.

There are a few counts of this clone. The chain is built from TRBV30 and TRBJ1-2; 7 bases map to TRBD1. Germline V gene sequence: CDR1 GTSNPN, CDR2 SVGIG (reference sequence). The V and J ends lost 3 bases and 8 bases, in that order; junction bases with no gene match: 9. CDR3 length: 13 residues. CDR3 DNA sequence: TGTGCCTGGAGCCCTGAGGGGGCAGGAGGCTACACCTTC. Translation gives CAWSPEGAGGYTF.

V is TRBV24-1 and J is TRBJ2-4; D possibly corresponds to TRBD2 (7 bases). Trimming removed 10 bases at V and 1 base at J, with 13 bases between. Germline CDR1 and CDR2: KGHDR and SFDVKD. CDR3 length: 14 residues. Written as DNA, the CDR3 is TGTGCCACAGAGGGGGGGCCGGCCAAAAACATTCAGTACTTC. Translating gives CATEGGPAKNIQYF.

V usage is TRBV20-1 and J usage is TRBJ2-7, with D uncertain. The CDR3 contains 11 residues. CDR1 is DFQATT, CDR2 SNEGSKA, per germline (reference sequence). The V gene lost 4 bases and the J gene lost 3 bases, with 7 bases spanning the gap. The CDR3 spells CSAMENYEQYF. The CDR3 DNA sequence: TGCAGTGCTATGGAGAACTACGAGCAGTACTTC.

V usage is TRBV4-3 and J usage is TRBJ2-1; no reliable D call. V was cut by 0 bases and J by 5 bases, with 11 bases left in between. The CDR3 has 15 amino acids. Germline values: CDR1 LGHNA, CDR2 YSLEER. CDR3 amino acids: CASSQDWSWDNEQFF. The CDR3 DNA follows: TGCGCCAGCAGCCAAGATTGGAGTTGGGACAATGAGCAGTTCTTC.

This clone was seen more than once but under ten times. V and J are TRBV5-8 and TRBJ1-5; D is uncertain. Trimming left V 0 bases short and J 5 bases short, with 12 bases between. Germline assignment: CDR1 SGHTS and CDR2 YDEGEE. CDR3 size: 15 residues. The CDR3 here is CASSLATVIYQPQHF. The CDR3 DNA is TGTGCCAGCAGCTTGGCCACGGTCATTTATCAGCCCCAGCATTTT.

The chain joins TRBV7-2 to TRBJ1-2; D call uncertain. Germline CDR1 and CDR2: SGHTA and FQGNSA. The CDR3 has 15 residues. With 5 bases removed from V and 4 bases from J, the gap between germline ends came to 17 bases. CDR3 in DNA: TGTGCCAGCAGCCCCCAAGGGATGGGGAGCTATGGCTACACCTTC. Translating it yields CASSPQGMGSYGYTF. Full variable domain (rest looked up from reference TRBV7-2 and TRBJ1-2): GAGVSQSPSNKVTEKGKDVELRCDPISGHTALYWYRQSLGQGLEFLIYFQGNSAPDKSGLPSDRFSAERTGGSVSTLTIQRTQQEDSAVYLCASSPQGMGSYGYTFGSGTRLTVV.

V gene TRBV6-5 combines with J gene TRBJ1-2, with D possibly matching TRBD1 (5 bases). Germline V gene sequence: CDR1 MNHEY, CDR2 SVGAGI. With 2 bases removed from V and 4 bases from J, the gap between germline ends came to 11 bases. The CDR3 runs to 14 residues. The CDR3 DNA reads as TGTGCCAGCAGTTACAAAGGGGCTCTCTATGGCTACACCTTC. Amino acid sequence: CASSYKGALYGYTF.

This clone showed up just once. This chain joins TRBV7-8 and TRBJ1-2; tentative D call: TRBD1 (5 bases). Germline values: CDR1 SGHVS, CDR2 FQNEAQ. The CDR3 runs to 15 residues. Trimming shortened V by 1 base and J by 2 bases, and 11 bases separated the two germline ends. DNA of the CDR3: TGTGCCAGCAGCTTAGTGCCCCAGGGAAACTATGGCTACACCTTC. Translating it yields CASSLVPQGNYGYTF.

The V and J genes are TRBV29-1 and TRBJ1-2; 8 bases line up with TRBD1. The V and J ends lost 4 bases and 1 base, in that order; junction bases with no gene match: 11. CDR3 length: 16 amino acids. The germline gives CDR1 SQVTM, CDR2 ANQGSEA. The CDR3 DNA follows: TGCAGCGTTGGCGTCTCTCCGGGACAGGTTAACTATGGCTACACCTTC. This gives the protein CSVGVSPGQVNYGYTF.

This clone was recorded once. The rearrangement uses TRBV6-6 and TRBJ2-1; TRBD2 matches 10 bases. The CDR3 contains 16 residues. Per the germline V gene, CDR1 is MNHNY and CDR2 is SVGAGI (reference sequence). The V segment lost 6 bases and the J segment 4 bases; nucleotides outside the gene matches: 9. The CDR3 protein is CASSRKREGLYNEQFF. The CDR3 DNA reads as TGTGCCAGCAGCCGAAAGCGGGAGGGCCTTTACAATGAGCAGTTCTTC.

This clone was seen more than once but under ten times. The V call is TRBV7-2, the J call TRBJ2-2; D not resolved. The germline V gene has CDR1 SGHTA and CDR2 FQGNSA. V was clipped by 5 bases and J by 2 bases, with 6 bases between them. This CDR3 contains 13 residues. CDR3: CASSTGNTGELFF. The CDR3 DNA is TGTGCCAGCAGCACCGGTAACACCGGGGAGCTGTTTTTT.

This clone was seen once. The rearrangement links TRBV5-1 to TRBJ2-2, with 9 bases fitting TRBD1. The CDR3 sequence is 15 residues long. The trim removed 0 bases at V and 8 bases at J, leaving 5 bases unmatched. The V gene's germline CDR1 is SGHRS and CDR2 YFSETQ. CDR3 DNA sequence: TGCGCCAGCAGCTTGGATACAGGGGGCACAGGGGAGCTGTTTTTT. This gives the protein CASSLDTGGTGELFF.

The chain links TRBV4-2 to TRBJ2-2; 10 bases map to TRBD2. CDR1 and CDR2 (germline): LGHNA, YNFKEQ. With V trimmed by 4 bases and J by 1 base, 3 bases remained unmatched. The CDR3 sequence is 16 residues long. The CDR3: CASSPGTSENTGELFF. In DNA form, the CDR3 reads TGTGCCAGCAGCCCTGGGACTAGCGAGAACACCGGGGAGCTGTTTTTT.

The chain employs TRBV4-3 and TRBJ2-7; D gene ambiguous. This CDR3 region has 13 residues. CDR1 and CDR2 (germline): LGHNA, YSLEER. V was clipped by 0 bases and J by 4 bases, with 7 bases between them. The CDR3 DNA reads TGCGCCAGCAGCCAAGAGCGAAAGTACGAGCAGTACTTC. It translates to CASSQERKYEQYF.

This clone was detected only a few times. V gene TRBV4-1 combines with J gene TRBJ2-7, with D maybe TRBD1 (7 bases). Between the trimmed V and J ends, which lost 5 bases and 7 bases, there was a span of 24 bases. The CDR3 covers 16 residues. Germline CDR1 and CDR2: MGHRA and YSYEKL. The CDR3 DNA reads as TGCGCCAGCAGCTCCGACCCAGGGGGGTTTGGTTGGGAGCAGTACTTC. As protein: CASSSDPGGFGWEQYF.

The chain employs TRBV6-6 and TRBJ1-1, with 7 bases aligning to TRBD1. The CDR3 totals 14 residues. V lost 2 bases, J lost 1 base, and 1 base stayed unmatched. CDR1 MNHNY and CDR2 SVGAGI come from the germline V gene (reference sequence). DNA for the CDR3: TGTGCCAGCAGTTACACAGGGGCGAACACTGAAGCTTTCTTT. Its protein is CASSYTGANTEAFF.

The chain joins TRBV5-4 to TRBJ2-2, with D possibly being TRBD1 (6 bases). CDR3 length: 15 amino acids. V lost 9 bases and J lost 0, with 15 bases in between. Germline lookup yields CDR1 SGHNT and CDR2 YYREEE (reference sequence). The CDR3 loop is CATPEGGTNTGELFF. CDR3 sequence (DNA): TGTGCCACCCCAGAAGGGGGAACGAACACCGGGGAGCTGTTTTTT. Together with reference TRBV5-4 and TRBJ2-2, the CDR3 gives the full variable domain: ETGVTQSPTHLIKTRGQQVTLRCSSQSGHNTVSWYQQALGQGPQFIFQYYREEENGRGNFPPRFSGLQFPNYSSELNVNALELDDSALYLCATPEGGTNTGELFFGEGSRLTVL.

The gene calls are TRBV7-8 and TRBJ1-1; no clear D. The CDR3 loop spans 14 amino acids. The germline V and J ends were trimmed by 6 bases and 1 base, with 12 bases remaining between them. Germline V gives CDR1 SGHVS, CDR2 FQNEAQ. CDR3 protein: CASSPVERNTEAFF. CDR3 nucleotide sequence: TGTGCCAGCAGTCCTGTAGAGAGGAACACTGAAGCTTTCTTT.

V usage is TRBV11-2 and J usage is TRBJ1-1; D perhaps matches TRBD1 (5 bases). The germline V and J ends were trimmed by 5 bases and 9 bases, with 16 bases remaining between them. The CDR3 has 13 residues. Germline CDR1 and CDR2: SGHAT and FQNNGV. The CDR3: CASSPDSVPKAFF. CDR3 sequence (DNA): TGTGCCAGCAGCCCCGACAGCGTACCGAAAGCTTTCTTT.

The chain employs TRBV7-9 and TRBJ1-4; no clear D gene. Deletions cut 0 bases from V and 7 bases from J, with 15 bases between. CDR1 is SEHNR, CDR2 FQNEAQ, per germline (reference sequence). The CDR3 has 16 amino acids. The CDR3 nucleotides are TGTGCCAGCAGCTTAGCGCTCGGGGAGGTGCGTGAAAAACTGTTTTTT. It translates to CASSLALGEVREKLFF.

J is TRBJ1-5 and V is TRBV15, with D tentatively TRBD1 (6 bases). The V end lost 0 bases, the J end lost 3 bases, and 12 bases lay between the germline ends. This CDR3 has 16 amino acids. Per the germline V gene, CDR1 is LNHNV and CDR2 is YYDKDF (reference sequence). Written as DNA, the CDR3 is TGTGCCACCAGCAGAGATACAGGGAGTTACAATCAGCCCCAGCATTTT. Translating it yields CATSRDTGSYNQPQHF.